These 10 T cell receptor beta chains were sequenced from one sample in a study of T cells in localized non-small cell lung cancer. Assay used: immunoSEQ multiplex PCR; TCRdb lists only in-frame clones, some missing. The sample has 72,000 or so clones, around four fifths seen once. Specimen: peripheral blood, collected before any cancer treatment. Receptor source: a female donor of 60 years or more with stage I lung adenocarcinoma.

The chain recombines TRBV5-1 with TRBJ1-2; 10 positions match TRBD1. This CDR3 comprises 14 residues. With 4 bases clipped from V and 8 bases from J, the junction kept 8 bases outside the gene matches. Germline assignment: CDR1 SGHRS and CDR2 YFSETQ. DNA for the CDR3: TGCGCCAGCAGCCCGGGACAGGGGACGAGCGGCTACACCTTC. Amino acid sequence: CASSPGQGTSGYTF.

The gene calls are TRBV2 and TRBJ2-7, with 14 nucleotides matching TRBD2. V was pared by 3 bases and J by 3 bases, with 7 bases of the junction left unmatched. Germline values: CDR1 SNHLY, CDR2 FYNNEI. The CDR3 contains 17 residues. Here the CDR3 reads CASSELGLAGGGYEQYF. DNA for the CDR3: TGTGCCAGCAGTGAGCTCGGACTAGCGGGAGGTGGCTACGAGCAGTACTTC.

V is TRBV6-1 and J is TRBJ1-2, with D possibly being TRBD1 (5 bases). The CDR3 runs to 15 residues. The V gene lost 3 bases and the J gene lost 4 bases, with 15 bases spanning the gap. The germline gives CDR1 MNHNS, CDR2 SASEGT. CDR3 nucleotide sequence: TGTGCCAGCAGTGATAACAGGTTGTTAGCCTATGGCTACACCTTC. Protein sequence: CASSDNRLLAYGYTF.

The chain is built from TRBV27 and TRBJ1-2; TRBD1 is a possible D gene (5 bases). V lost 7 bases to trimming and J lost 3 bases, with 12 bases between them. CDR3 length: 13 residues. The germline gives CDR1 MNHEY, CDR2 SMNVEV (reference sequence). CDR3 nucleotide sequence: TGTGCCAGCACCTCCCGGGGCCACTATGGCTACACCTTC. It encodes CASTSRGHYGYTF.

This clone was picked up one time. The V and J genes are TRBV18 and TRBJ1-2, with D tentatively TRBD1 (6 bases). Germline lookup yields CDR1 KGHSH and CDR2 LQKENI. V was pared by 4 bases and J by 7 bases, with 10 bases between. CDR3 size: 12 residues. The CDR3: CASSLDRAGYTF. In nucleotides, the CDR3 is TGTGCCAGCTCACTGGACAGAGCTGGCTACACCTTC.

This chain joins TRBV29-1 and TRBJ2-5, with a tentative D call TRBD2 (5 bases). CDR3 length: 11 residues. The V gene's germline CDR1 is SQVTM and CDR2 ANQGSEA. Trimming left V 2 bases short and J 5 bases short, with 6 bases between. The CDR3 region is CSVERGETQYF. In DNA, the CDR3 is TGCAGCGTTGAAAGAGGGGAGACCCAGTACTTC.

The V and J genes are TRBV9 and TRBJ2-2; 8 bases are shared with TRBD2. The germline CDR1 and CDR2 sequences are SGDLS and YYNGEE. V shed 3 bases and J 6 bases; nucleotides not matched to a gene: 10. The CDR3 is 16 residues long. The CDR3 loop reads CASSGRGAGAAGELFF. CDR3 bases: TGTGCCAGCAGCGGGCGAGGAGCGGGGGCGGCCGGGGAGCTGTTTTTT.

The rearrangement joins TRBV5-1 to TRBJ2-1, with 15 bases aligning to TRBD2. The CDR3 sequence is 19 residues long. Unmatched junction bases numbered 12, after V lost 4 bases and J lost 4 bases. Germline loops: CDR1 SGHRS, CDR2 YFSETQ. CDR3 bases: TGCGCCAGCAGCACCCGGACTAGCGGGAGGGACCCACAGTACAATGAGCAGTTCTTC. It specifies CASSTRTSGRDPQYNEQFF.

This rearrangement joins TRBV7-9 to TRBJ2-1, with TRBD1 identical over 7 bases. Looked up from germline, CDR1 is SEHNR and CDR2 is FQNEAQ (reference sequence). The CDR3 has 15 residues. With V trimmed by 0 bases and J by 5 bases, 4 bases remained unmatched. CDR3 nucleotides: TGTGCCAGCAGCTTAGCCGGGACAGTTAACAATGAGCAGTTCTTC. Translation gives CASSLAGTVNNEQFF.

The chain combines TRBV7-9 with TRBJ2-5; D may be TRBD1 (7 bases). The length of the CDR3 is 17 residues. The germline CDR1 and CDR2 sequences are SEHNR and FQNEAQ (reference sequence). V was clipped by 1 base and J by 4 bases, with 19 bases between them. The CDR3 sequence: CASSLGDGGGFVETQYF. In nucleotides, the CDR3 is TGTGCCAGCAGCTTAGGGGACGGAGGGGGCTTTGTAGAGACCCAGTACTTC.